The 3 T cell receptor beta chains reported below all come from one sample, sequenced in a study of immune cell composition in non-small cell lung cancer. Normal lung was sampled as far from the tumour as possible, at least 3 cm. Sequencing used immunoSEQ multiplex PCR; TCRdb keeps in-frame clones, though not all of them. The data contain 5,500 to 7,000 clones, about two thirds of them singletons. The sequenced sample consisted of non-adjacent lung tissue. The receptors were sampled from a human donor with non-small cell lung cancer.

As regards this clone: The junction does not match germline at one end; this may be a read error. The chain employs TRBV6-5 and TRBJ2-7; tentatively, D is TRBD2 (6 bases). Germline V gene lookup returns CDR1 MNHEY and CDR2 SVGAGI. The CDR3 loop spans 13 amino acids. The CDR3 sequence is CASSYLRGYEQCF. The CDR3 nucleotides are TGTGCCAGCAGTTACCTTCGGGGGTACGAGCAGTGCTTC.

A remark on this clone: The junction departs from the called germline gene at one end, perhaps through a read error. The chain recombines TRBV5-1 with TRBJ1-2, with D unresolved. Germline V gene data show CDR1 as SGHRS and CDR2 as YFSETQ. The CDR3 is 13 residues long. The CDR3 sequence is CASSLPSSYGYTF. The CDR3 nucleotides are TGTGCCAGCAGCTTGCCAAGTAGCTATGGCTACACCTTC.

The chain has TRBV5-1 and TRBJ2-2; 7 positions agree with TRBD1. This CDR3 contains 16 residues. CDR1 and CDR2 (germline): SGHRS, YFSETQ. V trimming: 1 base; J trimming: 4 bases; junction bases outside the gene matches: 7. As DNA, the CDR3 is TGCGCCAGCAGCTTGTCAGGGGGTTCGGGCACCGGGGAGCTGTTTTTT. Translation gives CASSLSGGSGTGELFF.